The T cell receptor beta chain described here comes from a study of T cell changes during pregnancy in multiple sclerosis. The CDR3 is 16 residues long. Measured with immunoSEQ multiplex PCR; TCRdb has only the in-frame clones, and not every one. The sample yields 40,000 to 55,000 clones, 91% seen once. The material was CD8+ T cells from peripheral blood mononuclear cells, obtained in the second trimester of pregnancy. The genes are TRBV12-1 and TRBJ2-1; no DNA check was done on the table's D call, TRBD1. TRBV12-1 is reported as a pseudogene. This sequence was found in a female donor with multiple sclerosis, enrolled in a pregnancy study. The chain's CDR3 is CASSFTADSSYNEQFF. The CDR3 DNA reads TGTGCCAGCAGCTTTACGGCGGACAGCTCCTACAATGAGCAGTTCTTC.